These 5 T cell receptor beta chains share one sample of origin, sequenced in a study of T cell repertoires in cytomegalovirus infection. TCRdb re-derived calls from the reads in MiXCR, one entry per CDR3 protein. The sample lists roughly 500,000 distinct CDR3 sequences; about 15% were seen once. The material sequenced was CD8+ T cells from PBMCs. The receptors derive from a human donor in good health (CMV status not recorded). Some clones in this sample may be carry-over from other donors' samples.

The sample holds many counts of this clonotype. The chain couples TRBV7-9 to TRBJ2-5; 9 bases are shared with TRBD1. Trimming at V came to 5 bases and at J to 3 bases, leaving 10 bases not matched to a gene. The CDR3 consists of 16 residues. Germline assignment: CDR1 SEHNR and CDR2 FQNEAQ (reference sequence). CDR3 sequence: CASSPLRDRDEETQYF. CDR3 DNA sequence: TGTGCCAGCAGCCCACTCCGGGACAGGGACGAAGAGACCCAGTACTTC. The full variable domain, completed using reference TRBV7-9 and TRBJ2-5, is DTGVSQNPRHKITKRGQNVTFRCDPISEHNRLYWYRQTLGQGPEFLTYFQNEAQLEKSRLLSDRFSAERPKGSFSTLEIQRTEQGDSAMYLCASSPLRDRDEETQYFGPGTRLLVL.

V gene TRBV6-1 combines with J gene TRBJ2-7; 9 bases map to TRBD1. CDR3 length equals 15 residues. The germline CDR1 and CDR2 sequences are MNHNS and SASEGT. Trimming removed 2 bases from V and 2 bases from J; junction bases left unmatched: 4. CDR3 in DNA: TGTGCCAGCAGTGAACGGGACAGGGTAACCTACGAGCAGTACTTC. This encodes CASSERDRVTYEQYF.

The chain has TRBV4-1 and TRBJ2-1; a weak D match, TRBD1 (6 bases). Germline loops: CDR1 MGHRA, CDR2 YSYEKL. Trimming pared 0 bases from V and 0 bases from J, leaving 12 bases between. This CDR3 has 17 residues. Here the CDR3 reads CASSQDRSRGSYNEQFF. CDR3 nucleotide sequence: TGCGCCAGCAGCCAAGATCGAAGCAGGGGCTCCTACAATGAGCAGTTCTTC.

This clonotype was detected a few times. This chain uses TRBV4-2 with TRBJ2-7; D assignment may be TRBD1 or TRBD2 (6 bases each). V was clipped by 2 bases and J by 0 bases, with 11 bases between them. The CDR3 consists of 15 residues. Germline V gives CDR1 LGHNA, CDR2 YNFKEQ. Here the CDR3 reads CASSQSEGGSYEQYF. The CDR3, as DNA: TGTGCCAGCAGCCAATCTGAGGGGGGCTCCTACGAGCAGTACTTC.

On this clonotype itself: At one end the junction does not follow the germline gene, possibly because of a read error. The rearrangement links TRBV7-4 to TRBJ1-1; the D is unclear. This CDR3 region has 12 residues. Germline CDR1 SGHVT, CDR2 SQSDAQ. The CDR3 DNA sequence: TGTGCCAGCAGCTTAGGGGTCACTGTAGCTTTCTTT. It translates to CASSLGVTVAFF.